The 6 T cell receptor beta chains in this list originate from one sample, sequenced in a study of T cells in Graves' hyperthyroidism and ophthalmopathy. RNA transcripts were the template for amplifying TCR beta CDR3 regions. First-round RT-PCR with HTBI primers amplified the TCR CDR3 region. MiXCR, applied by TCRdb to the multiplex PCR reads, yields one record per CDR3 protein. The repertoire holds 300,000 to 350,000 distinct CDR3 sequences, approximately 13% seen once, with around 24% in the top ten. Source material: blood. These receptor sequences come from a woman aged 30 to 39 with Graves' hyperthyroidism.

This clonotype has only a few counts. The J gene is TRBJ1-2, the V gene TRBV3-1, with D possibly matching TRBD1 (6 bases). This CDR3 is 13 amino acids long. Germline loops: CDR1 LGHDT, CDR2 YNNKEL (reference sequence). Trimming removed 7 bases at V and 8 bases at J, with 17 bases between. The CDR3 nucleotides read TGTGCCAGCACCGGAGCGGGGGGCCGGGGCTACACCTTC. Translating it yields CASTGAGGRGYTF.

The table lists this clonotype with many counts. The chain recombines TRBV28 with TRBJ2-7; the D is unclear. CDR3 size: 13 residues. Germline-derived CDR1 and CDR2 are MDHEN and SYDVKM. Trimming cost V 4 bases and J 6 bases, with 13 bases left between them. CDR3 DNA: TGTGCCAGCAGTTCCCCGGACCTTTTCGAGCAGTACTTC. It is translated as CASSSPDLFEQYF.

The rearrangement links TRBV19 to TRBJ2-7; D perhaps matches TRBD2 (5 bases). The CDR3 loop spans 13 amino acids. Germline V gives CDR1 LNHDA, CDR2 SQIVND (reference sequence). Deletions cut 3 bases from V and 3 bases from J, with 9 bases between. The CDR3 coding sequence is TGTGCCAGTAGTATTTCGGGGAACTACGAGCAGTACTTC. Protein sequence: CASSISGNYEQYF.

This clonotype was counted many times. The chain couples TRBV12-3 or TRBV12-4 to TRBJ1-3; tentatively, D is TRBD1 (5 bases). The CDR3 is 15 amino acids. Trimming took 1 base from V and 2 from J, leaving 9 bases between them. This CDR3 reads CASSLGDRAGNTIYF. The CDR3, as DNA: TGTGCCAGCAGTTTAGGGGACCGGGCTGGAAACACCATATATTTT.

In this sample, this clonotype turned up a few times. The chain recombines TRBV11-3 with TRBJ2-1; no clear D gene. Deletions cut 1 base from V and 0 bases from J, with 7 bases between. The germline CDR1 and CDR2 sequences are SGHNT and YENEEA. The CDR3 spans 15 residues. The CDR3 reads CASSLAFSSYNEQFF. The CDR3 nucleotides read TGTGCCAGCAGCTTAGCCTTTTCCTCCTACAATGAGCAGTTCTTC.

This clonotype has more than one count but fewer than ten. The chain recombines TRBV19 with TRBJ1-2, with 10 bases matching TRBD1. This CDR3 comprises 12 residues. CDR1 is LNHDA, CDR2 SQIVND, per germline (reference sequence). V shed 9 bases and J 10 bases; nucleotides not matched to a gene: 8. The CDR3, as DNA: TGTGCCAGCGAGGGACAGGGGCCGACCTACACCTTC. Encoded protein: CASEGQGPTYTF.